Included here is one TCR beta chain sequence, with context. Its antigen is unidentified. Genomic DNA, the template, was used for profiling of the TCR beta VDJ and CDR3. From the reads, TCRdb called clonotypes with MiXCR, one entry per CDR3 protein. This sample yields 300,000 or so distinct CDR3 sequences, of which around 60% are seen a single time; approximately 8.2% belongs to the top ten. In germline, CDR1 is ENHRY, CDR2 SYGVKD. V gave up 8 bases and J gave up 9 bases; unmatched junction bases: 12. The CDR3 runs to 16 residues. The source of the sample is a study of CD8+CD57+ T cells in acquired aplastic anemia. Study as a whole: The DNA of sorted CD4+ and CD8+ cells averaged roughly 3 ug.

General observations from the study: A significant difference in CD8+ Simpson's diversity between patients and controls was not found. Patients and controls were found to share twenty-nine CD8+ CDR3 sequences.

V gene TRBV10-3 combines with J gene TRBJ2-1; 14 positions agree with TRBD2. The sample comprised sorted CD4+, CD8+, or CD8+CD57+ T cells (not recorded which) from PBMCs. This receptor was identified in a human donor with severe aplastic anemia or a healthy control (not recorded which). The CDR3 nucleotides are TGTGCCATCCGGGACAGCCGCGGACTAGCGGGGGGTGAGCAGTTCTTC. Translation gives CAIRDSRGLAGGEQFF.